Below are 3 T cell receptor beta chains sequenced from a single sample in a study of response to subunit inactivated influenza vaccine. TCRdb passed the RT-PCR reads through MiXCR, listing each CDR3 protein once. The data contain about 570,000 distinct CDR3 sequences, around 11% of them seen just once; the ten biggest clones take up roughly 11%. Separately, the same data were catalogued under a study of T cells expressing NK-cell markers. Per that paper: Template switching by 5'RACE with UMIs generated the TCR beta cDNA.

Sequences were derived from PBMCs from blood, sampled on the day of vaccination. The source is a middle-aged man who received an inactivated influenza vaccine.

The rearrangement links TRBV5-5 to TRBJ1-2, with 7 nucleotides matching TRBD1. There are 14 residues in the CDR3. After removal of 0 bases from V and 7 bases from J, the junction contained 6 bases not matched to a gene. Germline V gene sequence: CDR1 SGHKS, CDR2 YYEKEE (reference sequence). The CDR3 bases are TGTGCCAGCAGCTTGGCAGGGGGGTCATCTGGCTACACCTTC. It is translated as CASSLAGGSSGYTF.

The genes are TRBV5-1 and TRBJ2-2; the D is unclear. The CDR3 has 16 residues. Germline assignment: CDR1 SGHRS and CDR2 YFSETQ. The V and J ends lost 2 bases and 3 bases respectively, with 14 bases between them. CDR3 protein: CASSFRSRKYTGELFF. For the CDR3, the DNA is TGCGCCAGCAGCTTCCGGTCAAGGAAATACACCGGGGAGCTGTTTTTT.

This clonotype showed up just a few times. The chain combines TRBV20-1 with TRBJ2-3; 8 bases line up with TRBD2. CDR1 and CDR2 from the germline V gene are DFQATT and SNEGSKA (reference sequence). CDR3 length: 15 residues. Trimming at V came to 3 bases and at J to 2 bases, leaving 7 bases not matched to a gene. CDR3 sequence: CSASVAGGVTDTQYF. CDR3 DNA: TGCAGTGCTAGCGTCGCGGGGGGCGTCACAGATACGCAGTATTTT.